A single sample is the source of the 29 T cell receptor beta chains below, sequenced in a study of T cell clonotyping in hematopoietic cell transplantation. Time point here: recipient sample about 28 days before transplant, after cytoreduction. The method was immunoSEQ multiplex PCR; TCRdb's version includes in-frame clones alone and lacks a portion of them. The repertoire holds about 76,000 clones, 96% seen once, with around 1.7% in the top ten. The input for sequencing was peripheral blood mononuclear cells, taken before stem cell transplant. These receptors all come from a woman between 50 and 59 years old with acute myeloid leukemia. Some clones in this sample may be carry-over from other donors' samples.

The chain combines TRBV5-1 with TRBJ1-1; D remains unclear. The CDR3 is 13 amino acids. Trimming pared 5 bases from V and 1 base from J, leaving 9 bases between. The germline CDR1 and CDR2 sequences are SGHRS and YFSETQ. The CDR3 sequence is CASRVTGNTEAFF. CDR3 coding DNA: TGCGCCAGCAGAGTGACGGGGAACACTGAAGCTTTCTTT.

The gene calls are TRBV7-9 and TRBJ1-5; D is unresolved. The germline gives CDR1 SEHNR, CDR2 FQNEAQ (reference sequence). With 5 bases removed from V and 2 bases from J, the gap between germline ends came to 13 bases. The CDR3 has 15 residues. CDR3 DNA sequence: TGTGCCAGCAGCCTGCCTGACTCTGGCAATCAGCCCCAGCATTTT. This gives the protein CASSLPDSGNQPQHF.

CDR3 amino acids: CASSKGGFDYTF. CDR3 nucleotides: TGTGCCAGCAGCAAAGGGGGTTTCGACTACACCTTC. V gene TRBV9 combines with J gene TRBJ1-2; tentatively, D is TRBD1 (6 bases). This CDR3 has 12 residues. V was shortened by 4 bases and J by 10 bases, with 14 bases between the two germline ends. Germline V gene data show CDR1 as SGDLS and CDR2 as YYNGEE.

The chain recombines TRBV7-2 with TRBJ2-2; D unresolved. The germline V gene has CDR1 SGHTA and CDR2 FQGNSA. The CDR3 consists of 14 residues. Trimming shortened V by 1 base and J by 1 base, and 4 bases separated the two germline ends. CDR3 sequence (DNA): TGTGCCAGCAGCTTAGAGGTGAACACCGGGGAGCTGTTTTTT. It codes for CASSLEVNTGELFF.

The rearrangement uses TRBV30 and TRBJ1-4; no definite D call. The CDR3 length is 12 residues. Trimming cost V 4 bases and J 7 bases, with 10 bases left between them. Germline V gene sequence: CDR1 GTSNPN, CDR2 SVGIG (reference sequence). DNA for the CDR3: TGTGCCTGGAAAGAACAAGGTGAAAAACTGTTTTTT. Encoded protein: CAWKEQGEKLFF.

The rearrangement links TRBV19 to TRBJ1-5; D gene ambiguous. The CDR3 runs to 14 residues. Germline V gene sequence: CDR1 LNHDA, CDR2 SQIVND (reference sequence). V lost 6 bases to trimming and J lost 4 bases, with 13 bases between them. DNA of the CDR3: TGTGCCAGTAGCCAGGACGGGATAAATCAGCCCCAGCATTTT. The encoded protein is CASSQDGINQPQHF.

Details on this clone: Its ends do not fully match the called genes, so a read error is possible. The V call is TRBV7-7, the J call TRBJ2-1; tentative D call: TRBD2 (5 bases). From germline, CDR1 is SSHAT and CDR2 FNYEAQ (reference sequence). This CDR3 is built from 15 residues. CDR3 amino acids: CASSAYPGNNNEQFF. The CDR3 DNA sequence: TGTGCTAGCAGCGCATACCCCGGGAACAACAATGAGCAGTTCTTC.

The chain has TRBV19 and TRBJ1-5; tentatively, D is TRBD1 (6 bases). Trimming pared 6 bases from V and 6 bases from J, leaving 18 bases between. Germline assignment: CDR1 LNHDA and CDR2 SQIVND (reference sequence). This CDR3 spans 15 amino acids. The chain's CDR3 is CASSDIQGGSQPQHF. The CDR3 DNA sequence: TGTGCCAGTAGCGACATACAGGGAGGGAGTCAGCCCCAGCATTTT.

The chain combines TRBV28 with TRBJ1-2, with no clear D. With 2 bases removed from V and 3 bases from J, the gap between germline ends came to 4 bases. The CDR3 runs 12 residues. From germline, CDR1 is MDHEN and CDR2 SYDVKM. The CDR3 sequence: CASSLRYYGYTF. The DNA of the CDR3 is TGTGCCAGCAGTTTACGATACTATGGCTACACCTTC.

This rearrangement joins TRBV7-6 to TRBJ1-2; possibly TRBD1 for D (6 bases). V lost 4 bases to trimming and J lost 8 bases, with 20 bases between them. The CDR3 length is 15 residues. Looked up from germline, CDR1 is SGHVS and CDR2 is FNYEAQ. The CDR3: CASSSRSGAGKGYTF. The CDR3 nucleotides are TGTGCCAGCAGCTCACGATCGGGGGCCGGGAAAGGCTACACCTTC.

V gene TRBV6-1 combines with J gene TRBJ2-7; D is undetermined. Looked up from germline, CDR1 is MNHNS and CDR2 is SASEGT. Trimming cost V 6 bases and J 1 base, with 13 bases left between them. The CDR3 consists of 14 residues. The CDR3 nucleotides read TGTGCCAGCAGCCACAACTGGGATTCCTACGAGCAGTACTTC. Its protein product is CASSHNWDSYEQYF.

V and J are TRBV30 and TRBJ2-5, with D perhaps TRBD1 (5 bases). CDR3 length: 13 residues. Between the trimmed V and J ends, which lost 2 bases and 5 bases, there was a span of 12 bases. Germline-derived CDR1 and CDR2 are GTSNPN and SVGIG (reference sequence). The CDR3 DNA follows: TGTGCCTGGAGTAGAAACAGGTGGGAGACCCAGTACTTC. This encodes CAWSRNRWETQYF.

The chain employs TRBV6-5 and TRBJ2-3; a weak D match, TRBD2 (5 bases). CDR3 length: 12 amino acids. V lost 10 bases and J lost 6, with 14 bases in between. The germline V gene has CDR1 MNHEY and CDR2 SVGAGI. This CDR3 reads CATRTFLDTQYF. The CDR3 bases are TGTGCCACCAGGACTTTTTTGGATACGCAGTATTTT.

The V and J genes are TRBV6-5 and TRBJ2-3; 9 bases line up with TRBD2. This CDR3 region has 15 residues. V was clipped by 6 bases and J by 2 bases; unmatched bases: 6. Germline lookup yields CDR1 MNHEY and CDR2 SVGAGI. CDR3 DNA: TGTGCCAGCAGCCGCAGCGGGGGGAACACAGATACGCAGTATTTT. Amino acids: CASSRSGGNTDTQYF.

The chain combines TRBV27 with TRBJ2-7, with a tentative D call TRBD1 (6 bases). The CDR3 runs 16 residues. Deletions cut 0 bases from V and 2 bases from J, with 14 bases between. CDR1 and CDR2 (germline): MNHEY, SMNVEV (reference sequence). The CDR3 region has the DNA TGTGCCAGCAGTTTATCCGGCAGGGGCGCCACCTACGAGCAGTACTTC. Its protein is CASSLSGRGATYEQYF.

The chain carries TRBV7-5 and TRBJ1-2; the D call in the table, TRBD1, was not verified against the DNA. TRBV7-5 is assigned pseudogene status. The CDR3 is 14 amino acids. The CDR3 loop is CARSMGQGVLGYTF. CDR3 DNA: TGTGCCAGAAGCATGGGACAGGGGGTACTAGGCTACACCTTC.

The chain employs TRBV5-6 and TRBJ2-1, with 10 nucleotides matching TRBD2. Per germline, CDR1 SGHDT and CDR2 YYEEEE. Trimming at V came to 2 bases and at J to 7 bases, leaving 6 bases not matched to a gene. This CDR3 region has 15 residues. In nucleotides, the CDR3 is TGTGCCAGCAGCTTACGGACTAGCGGTGTAAATGAGCAGTTCTTC. This translates into CASSLRTSGVNEQFF.

The CDR3 protein is CASSLEASLNQPQHF. The CDR3 coding sequence is TGTGCCAGCAGCTTAGAGGCCAGCCTGAATCAGCCCCAGCATTTT. This chain joins TRBV7-2 and TRBJ1-5; D not certain. V gave up 1 base and J gave up 4 bases, with 11 bases separating them. Per germline, CDR1 SGHTA and CDR2 FQGNSA. The CDR3 runs to 15 residues.

The rearrangement links TRBV30 to TRBJ2-7; D possibly uses TRBD1 or TRBD2 (5 bases each). With 2 bases removed from V and 0 bases from J, the gap between germline ends came to 20 bases. This CDR3 contains 17 residues. The germline CDR1 and CDR2 sequences are GTSNPN and SVGIG (reference sequence). In DNA form, the CDR3 reads TGTGCCTGGAGTATCGGGACGGGCGTTACCCTCTCCTACGAGCAGTACTTC. It yields the protein CAWSIGTGVTLSYEQYF.

The rearrangement links TRBV7-8 to TRBJ1-2, with D perhaps TRBD1 (5 bases). V was shortened by 3 bases and J by 5 bases, with 13 bases between the two germline ends. This CDR3 contains 14 residues. Germline V gives CDR1 SGHVS, CDR2 FQNEAQ. Here the CDR3 DNA reads TGTGCCAGCAGCTTCTCCGTTGGGGCGTATGGCTACACCTTC. Its protein is CASSFSVGAYGYTF.

The V call is TRBV25-1, the J call TRBJ2-2, with 8 bases identical to TRBD1. Trimming cost V 3 bases and J 6 bases; bases outside gene matches: 3. The CDR3 spans 14 residues. CDR1 MGHDK and CDR2 SYGVNS come from the germline V gene. In nucleotides, the CDR3 is TGTGCCAGCAGTGATGACAGGGGTTCCGGGGAGCTGTTTTTT. Translated: CASSDDRGSGELFF.

The chain has TRBV19 and TRBJ2-5; no firm D call. The CDR3 is 13 residues long. In germline, CDR1 is LNHDA, CDR2 SQIVND (reference sequence). Trimming shortened V by 3 bases and J by 3 bases, and 8 bases separated the two germline ends. The CDR3 DNA reads TGTGCCAGTAGTATTGGTGTCGAAGAGACCCAGTACTTC. Amino acids: CASSIGVEETQYF. Full variable domain (rest looked up from reference TRBV19 and TRBJ2-5): DGGITQSPKYLFRKEGQNVTLSCEQNLNHDAMYWYRQDPGQGLRLIYYSQIVNDFQKGDIAEGYSVSREKKESFPLTVTSAQKNPTAFYLCASSIGVEETQYFGPGTRLLVL.

CDR3 DNA: TGTGCCAGCAGCGTAGAGGGCTCTGGGGCCAACGTCCTGACTTTC. Protein sequence: CASSVEGSGANVLTF. The chain links TRBV9 to TRBJ2-6, with unresolved D. CDR1 and CDR2 (germline): SGDLS, YYNGEE. This CDR3 contains 15 residues. V was shortened by 0 bases and J by 0 bases, with 4 bases between the two germline ends.

J is TRBJ2-7 and V is TRBV5-1; D uncertain. Germline-derived CDR1 and CDR2 are SGHRS and YFSETQ. V was trimmed by 4 bases and J by 0 bases, leaving 8 bases between them. The CDR3 has 13 amino acids. The CDR3 sequence: CASSPTTSYEQYF. The CDR3 region has the DNA TGCGCCAGCAGCCCTACAACCTCCTACGAGCAGTACTTC.

The rearrangement uses TRBV19 and TRBJ2-7; D perhaps matches TRBD1 (8 bases). In germline, CDR1 is LNHDA, CDR2 SQIVND (reference sequence). The CDR3 is 16 residues long. The V gene lost 4 bases and the J gene lost 2 bases, with 18 bases spanning the gap. CDR3 amino acids: CASSTETGGAAYEQYF. The DNA of the CDR3 is TGTGCCAGTAGTACAGAAACAGGGGGGGCTGCCTACGAGCAGTACTTC.

The chain joins TRBV7-2 to TRBJ2-1, with D perhaps being TRBD1 or TRBD2 (5 bases each). This CDR3 is 13 amino acids long. Trimming pared 4 bases from V and 6 bases from J, leaving 10 bases between. Germline V CDR1 and CDR2: SGHTA, FQGNSA. The CDR3 here is CASSSGPPNEQFF. CDR3 DNA sequence: TGTGCCAGCAGCTCGGGACCCCCCAATGAGCAGTTCTTC.

Notes on this clone: This sample includes further DNA sequences coding for the same CDR3. The CDR3, as DNA: TGTGCCAGCAGTTTCTCCGGAGGCTCCTACGAGCAGTACTTC. Translating gives CASSFSGGSYEQYF. V gene TRBV28 combines with J gene TRBJ2-7, with D tentatively TRBD2 (5 bases). Trimming cost V 3 bases and J 0 bases, with 9 bases left between them. The germline V gene has CDR1 MDHEN and CDR2 SYDVKM. The CDR3 is 14 amino acids.

V is TRBV28 and J is TRBJ1-2; tentatively, D is TRBD1 (6 bases). V lost 6 bases and J lost 5, with 16 bases in between. This CDR3 comprises 14 residues. Germline-derived CDR1 and CDR2 are MDHEN and SYDVKM. The CDR3 DNA is TGTGCCAGCAGCCCCCCGGGGGGGCGATATGGCTACACCTTC. Translated, it gives CASSPPGGRYGYTF.

The gene calls are TRBV5-4 and TRBJ1-2; tentatively, D is TRBD1 (5 bases). The CDR3 runs to 13 residues. V was trimmed by 3 bases and J by 7 bases, leaving 13 bases between them. Germline CDR1 SGHNT, CDR2 YYREEE (reference sequence). CDR3 bases: TGTGCCAGCAGCTCGGGAGGGGTATTTGGCTACACCTTC. Translation: CASSSGGVFGYTF.